The clone carrying this T cell receptor beta chain appeared a single time. Its target is unknown. This record comes from a study of cytomegalovirus exposure and HLA in healthy donors. Notes on the study in general: A later look showed TCR association rates differing by HLA locus, highest for DRB1 and lowest for HLA-C. Rarity characterized most TCR sequences, yet some public TCRs appeared in many donors. In a later analysis, the majority of CMV-associated beta chains seemingly showed HLA restriction.

60 Vbeta and 13 Jbeta primers were used in PCR. Profiling relied on immunoSEQ multiplex PCR, and the TCRdb table lists in-frame clones only, not all of them. This table holds about 180,000 clones, approximately 80% found once. The CDR3 is made up of 14 amino acids. The V end lost 6 bases, the J end lost 7 bases, and 15 bases lay between the germline ends. Germline V gives CDR1 SNHLY, CDR2 FYNNEI. The V call is TRBV2, the J call TRBJ1-4, with D perhaps TRBD1 (6 bases). The clonotype was recovered from a man aged 25-45 years in good health and CMV-seropositive. Sequencing was done on a sample of PBMCs. The CDR3 region is CASSTQGRGEKLFF. The CDR3 DNA sequence: TGTGCCAGCAGCACACAGGGTAGGGGTGAAAAACTGTTTTTT. Full variable domain (outside the CDR3, taken from reference TRBV2 and TRBJ1-4): EPEVTQTPSHQVTQMGQEVILRCVPISNHLYFYWYRQILGQKVEFLVSFYNNEISEKSEIFDDQFSVERPDGSNFTLKIRSTKLEDSAMYFCASSTQGRGEKLFFGSGTQLSVL.